These T cell receptor beta chains were read from a single sample in a study of technical replicates of blood from a handful of donors. Sequencing used immunoSEQ multiplex PCR; TCRdb keeps in-frame clones, though not all of them. The sample holds 65,000 to 90,000 clones, around 94% seen once. Material for sequencing was T cells isolated from PBMCs. The receptors stem from a human donor in good health. The CDR3 runs from the conserved cysteine through the conserved F or W.

length	J	V	CDR3
14	TRBJ2-7	TRBV27	CASRLTSGMREQYF
11	TRBJ2-7	TRBV20-1	CSGDRGKKQYF
15	TRBJ2-6	TRBV28	CASSLFGGGANVLTF
17	TRBJ2-4	TRBV28	CASSYLEGAISKNIQYF
14	TRBJ2-1	TRBV5-6	CASNRPTSRSEQFF
13	TRBJ2-2	TRBV2	CASRPTDSGELFF
13	TRBJ1-1	TRBV27	CASCLTLHTEAFF
16	TRBJ2-1	TRBV6-4	CASSDSRASGTREQFF
13	TRBJ1-1	TRBV6-5	CASRDAAVAEAFF
13	TRBJ2-7	TRBV29-1	CSVGKTGAYEQYF
16	TRBJ1-1	TRBV7-6	CASSFHRDSMNTEAFF
15	TRBJ1-2	TRBV13	CASRPSLGVNYGYTF
13	TRBJ1-1	TRBV29-1	CSVEERTAGEAFF
15	TRBJ1-4	TRBV6-5	CASSRLYSTNEKLFF
11	TRBJ1-1	TRBV29-1	CSVEGTGEAFF
15	TRBJ2-5	TRBV6-4	CASSDGTSGQETQYF
15	TRBJ1-1	TRBV12-5	CASAEGAYMNTEAFF
15	TRBJ2-5	TRBV19	CASKAGGRAVETQYF
14	TRBJ1-2	TRBV6-5	CASTRGHRGSGYTF
17	TRBJ1-3	TRBV16	CASSQLRILSSGNTIYF
15	TRBJ2-1	TRBV25-1	CASSGGTSGYNEQFF
10	TRBJ1-4	TRBV2	CASSAEKLFF